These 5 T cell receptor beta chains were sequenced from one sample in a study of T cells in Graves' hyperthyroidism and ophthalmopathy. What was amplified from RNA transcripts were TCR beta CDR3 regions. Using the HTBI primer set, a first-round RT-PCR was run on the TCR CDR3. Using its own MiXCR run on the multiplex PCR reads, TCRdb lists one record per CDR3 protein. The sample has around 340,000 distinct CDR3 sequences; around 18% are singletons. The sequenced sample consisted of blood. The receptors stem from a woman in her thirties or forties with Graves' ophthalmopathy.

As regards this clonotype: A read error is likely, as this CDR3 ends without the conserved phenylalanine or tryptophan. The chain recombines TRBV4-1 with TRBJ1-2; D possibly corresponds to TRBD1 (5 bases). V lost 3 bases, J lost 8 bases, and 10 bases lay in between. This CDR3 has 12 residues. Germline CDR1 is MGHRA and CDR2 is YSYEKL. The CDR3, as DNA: TGCGCCAGCAGCCACAGGGATCGGGGCTACACCATC. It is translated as CASSHRDRGYTI.

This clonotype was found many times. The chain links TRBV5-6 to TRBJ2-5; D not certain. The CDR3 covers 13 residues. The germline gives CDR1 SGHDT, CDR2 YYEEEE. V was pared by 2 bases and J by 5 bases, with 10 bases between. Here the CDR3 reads CASSFLKLETQYF. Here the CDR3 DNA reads TGTGCCAGCAGCTTCCTGAAGTTGGAGACCCAGTACTTC.

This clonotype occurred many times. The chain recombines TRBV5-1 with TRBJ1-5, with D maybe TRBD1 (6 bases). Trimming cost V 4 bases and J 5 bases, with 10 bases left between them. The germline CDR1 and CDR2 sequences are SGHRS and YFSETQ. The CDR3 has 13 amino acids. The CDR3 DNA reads TGCGCCAGCAGCCAAAGGGGGGATCAGCCCCAGCATTTT. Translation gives CASSQRGDQPQHF.

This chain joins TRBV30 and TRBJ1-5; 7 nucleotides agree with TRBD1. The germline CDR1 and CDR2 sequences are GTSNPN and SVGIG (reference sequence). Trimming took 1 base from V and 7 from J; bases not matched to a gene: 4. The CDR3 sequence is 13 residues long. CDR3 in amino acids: CAWSDRGEQPQHF. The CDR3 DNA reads TGTGCCTGGAGTGACAGGGGAGAACAGCCCCAGCATTTT.

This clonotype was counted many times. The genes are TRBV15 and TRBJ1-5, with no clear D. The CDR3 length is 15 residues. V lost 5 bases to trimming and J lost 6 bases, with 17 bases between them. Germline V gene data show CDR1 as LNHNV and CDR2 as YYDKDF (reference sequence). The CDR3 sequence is CATSRSTGISQPQHF. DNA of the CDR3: TGTGCCACCAGCCGTTCAACGGGGATCAGTCAGCCCCAGCATTTT.